The rows below give T cell receptor beta chains drawn from one sample of a study of blood T cell repertoires in COVID-19. Libraries were prepared by immunoSEQ multiplex PCR; TCRdb keeps only in-frame clonotypes and omits some of them. The sample carries under 200,000 clones, around 80% recorded once. Sequences were obtained from peripheral blood. The receptors shown here come from a woman aged 70-85 years who had recovered from COVID-19. Each CDR3 is given with its conserved first and last residue. The D gene is left open where the match is weak. The size entry is marked missing in some rows and otherwise reads once, few, many or a size class.

d_call	v_call	clone_size	j_call	cdr3_length	cdr3_nt	cdr3_aa
-	TRBV27	-	TRBJ2-5	14	TGTGCCAGCAGCCCCAGACAGGGAGGAGAGACCCAGTACTTC	CASSPRQGGETQYF
TRBD1	TRBV2	-	TRBJ2-3	15	TGTGCCATCCAACACAGGGGGCTCGGCACAGATACGCAGTATTTT	CAIQHRGLGTDTQYF
TRBD1	TRBV6-5	-	TRBJ1-1	12	TGTGCCAGTACCCGACAGGGTGAGTGGGCTTTCTTT	CASTRQGEWAFF
TRBD2	TRBV28	-	TRBJ2-4	15	TGTGCCAGCCGGAATAGCGGGAGGGCCCGGTACATTCAGTACTTC	CASRNSGRARYIQYF
TRBD2	TRBV18	-	TRBJ2-3	16	TGTGCCAGCTCACCCCCTAGCGGGAGAACCACAGATACGCAGTATTTT	CASSPPSGRTTDTQYF
-	TRBV6-2/TRBV6-3	-	TRBJ2-1	12	TGTGCCAGCAGTTACGGGTGGGCTGAGCAGTTCTTC	CASSYGWAEQFF
TRBD2	TRBV30	once	TRBJ2-1	15	TGTGCCTGGAGTGTGAAAGCGGGGGCCTACAATGAGCAGTTCTTC	CAWSVKAGAYNEQFF
TRBD1	TRBV30	-	TRBJ2-2	13	TGTGCCTGGGGGACAGGGTCCACCGGGGAGCTGTTTTTT	CAWGTGSTGELFF
-	TRBV18	-	TRBJ1-4	14	TGTGCCAGCTCACCGGCTGCAACTAATGAAAAACTGTTTTTT	CASSPAATNEKLFF
TRBD1	TRBV5-8	-	TRBJ1-5	15	TGTGCCAGCAGCCCCCGGACAGGGAGAGGCGGGCCCCAGCATTTT	CASSPRTGRGGPQHF
-	TRBV5-1	once	TRBJ2-1	15	TGCGCCAGCAGCTTAGGGGGGGCGCTCTACAATGAGCAGTTCTTC	CASSLGGALYNEQFF
-	TRBV5-1	-	TRBJ1-3	15	TGCGCCAGCAGCCGGGACGGACGGGGGAGAAACACCATATATTTT	CASSRDGRGRNTIYF
-	TRBV5-4	-	TRBJ2-5	14	TGTGCCAGCAGCTTTGGGGGCAGGGAAGAGACCCAGTACTTC	CASSFGGREETQYF
-	TRBV29-1	-	TRBJ1-2	12	TGCAGCGTTAGGAGACAGCTCTATGGCTACACCTTC	CSVRRQLYGYTF
TRBD2	TRBV5-1	-	TRBJ2-4	15	TGCGCCAGCAGCCAACTAGCGGGGGGACGAAACATTCAGTACTTC	CASSQLAGGRNIQYF
-	TRBV2	-	TRBJ2-5	12	TGTGCCACCCAGGCCCGCTTGGAGACCCAGTACTTC	CATQARLETQYF
-	TRBV28	-	TRBJ1-2	12	TGTGCCAGCACCCAGGGAGGGGGGGGCTACACCTTC	CASTQGGGGYTF
TRBD2	TRBV7-3	-	TRBJ2-3	13	TGTGCCAGCAGCCTCGGGACTAGCGGGAGTCGGCATTTT	CASSLGTSGSRHF
-	TRBV3-1/TRBV3-2	-	TRBJ2-3	12	TGTGCCAGCAGCCAAGATTATAGCTCGCAGTATTTT	CASSQDYSSQYF
TRBD1	TRBV3-1/TRBV3-2	-	TRBJ1-6	15	TGTGCCAGCAGCCAGCCCGGGACAGTTAATTCACCCCTCCACTTT	CASSQPGTVNSPLHF
-	TRBV14	-	TRBJ1-4	13	TGTGCCAGCAGCCTACCTAGGGGGGAAAAACTGTTTTTT	CASSLPRGEKLFF
-	TRBV19	-	TRBJ2-1	14	TGTGCCAGTAGTACCCCGGGACACGTCAATGAGCAGTTCTTC	CASSTPGHVNEQFF
-	TRBV7-2	-	TRBJ2-2	13	TGTGCCAGCAGCTTTTCAAACACCGGGGAGCTGTTTTTT	CASSFSNTGELFF
TRBD1	TRBV11-2	-	TRBJ2-2	15	TGTGCCAGCAGCCCCGGGACAGTCAACACCGGGGAGCTGTTTTTT	CASSPGTVNTGELFF
TRBD1	TRBV24-1	-	TRBJ1-1	15	TGTGCCACCAGTGCCTCCCGGACAGGAGGCACTGAAGCTTTCTTT	CATSASRTGGTEAFF
-	TRBV7-2	-	TRBJ1-1	13	TGTGCCAGCAGCTTTAGCCGGGACACTGAAGCTTTCTTT	CASSFSRDTEAFF
-	TRBV2	-	TRBJ2-2	14	TGTGCCAGCAGGGACAACATGTGGACCGGGGAGCTGTTTTTT	CASRDNMWTGELFF
TRBD2	TRBV13	-	TRBJ2-1	15	TGTGCCAGCAGCTTGCCCTGGGCGGGGGGGCGCGAGCAGTTCTTC	CASSLPWAGGREQFF
-	TRBV6-5	-	TRBJ2-1	14	TGTGCCAGCAACCTAGCGCCCTCCTACAATGAGCAGTTCTTC	CASNLAPSYNEQFF
-	TRBV18	-	TRBJ1-1	13	TGTGCCAGCTTCTCCTCCACAGACACTGAAGCTTTCTTT	CASFSSTDTEAFF
TRBD1	TRBV11-3	-	TRBJ1-1	15	TGTGCCAGCAGCTTGGGGGGACAGACGAACACTGAAGCTTTCTTT	CASSLGGQTNTEAFF
-	TRBV5-1	-	TRBJ1-2	14	TGCGCCAGCAGCTCCCCGGCACAGGCCGATGGCTACACCTTC	CASSSPAQADGYTF
-	TRBV18	-	TRBJ2-3	14	TGTGCCAGCTCACACAGACAAGACACAGATACGCAGTATTTT	CASSHRQDTDTQYF
-	TRBV6-6	-	TRBJ2-5	11	TGTGCCAGCAGTTACCGGGAGACCCAGTACTTC	CASSYRETQYF
TRBD2	TRBV5-1	-	TRBJ2-1	16	TGCGCCAGCAAACACCTAGCGGGAGGGCCGGTCAATGAGCAGTTCTTC	CASKHLAGGPVNEQFF
TRBD1	TRBV20-1	-	TRBJ2-7	16	TGCAGTGCTAGTGTCCCCGTAGGGCTAGGGGGCGGCGAGCAGTACTTC	CSASVPVGLGGGEQYF
-	TRBV28	-	TRBJ1-2	12	TGTGCCAGCAGTGGGCTGGTCTATGGCTACACCTTC	CASSGLVYGYTF
-	TRBV13	-	TRBJ2-7	15	TGTGCCAGCAGCTTAATTGGGGCCGGCTCCTACGAGCAGTACTTC	CASSLIGAGSYEQYF
TRBD2	TRBV2	-	TRBJ2-1	15	TGTGCCAGCAGCCCCGGGGGGGGGCACTACAATGAGCAGTTCTTC	CASSPGGGHYNEQFF
-	TRBV5-1	-	TRBJ2-5	12	TGCGCCAGCACGGCAGGAAGGGAGACCCAGTACTTC	CASTAGRETQYF
TRBD1	TRBV7-3	-	TRBJ1-2	16	TGTGCCAGCAGCCCCCAGGGGGGAGGCAGTAACTATGGCTACACCTTC	CASSPQGGGSNYGYTF
-	TRBV12-3/TRBV12-4	-	TRBJ2-3	13	TGTGCCAGCACCCCTGCGGGCGGGCATACGCAGTATTTT	CASTPAGGHTQYF
-	TRBV21-1	-	TRBJ2-7	18	TGTGCCAGCAGCAAAGCCCTCTTAGGGCAGGGTAGCTCCTACGAGCAGTACTTC	CASSKALLGQGSSYEQYF
-	TRBV11-3	once	TRBJ2-1	12	TGTGCCAGCAGCTTAGGTAGGGGTGAGCAGTTCTTC	CASSLGRGEQFF
-	TRBV28	-	TRBJ2-3	16	TGTGCCAGCAGTTTATGGTCCCGGGTCCCCCAAGATACGCAGTATTTT	CASSLWSRVPQDTQYF
-	TRBV2	once	TRBJ2-7	13	TGTGCCAGCTGCCCCGCCCCGAGCCTCGAGCAGTACTTC	CASCPAPSLEQYF
TRBD2	TRBV9	-	TRBJ2-1	17	TGTGCCAGCAGCTCGCCGGGGGGGCTGTCCTATTACAATGAGCAGTTCTTC	CASSSPGGLSYYNEQFF
-	TRBV14	-	TRBJ2-7	15	TGTGCCAGCAGCCCCCAAGGGGCAGAGTCCTACGAGCAGTACTTC	CASSPQGAESYEQYF
-	TRBV5-1	once	TRBJ2-2	15	TGCGCCAGCAGCTTGTGGGCCACTAACACCGGGGAGCTGTTTTTT	CASSLWATNTGELFF
TRBD1	TRBV6-6	-	TRBJ2-7	16	TGTGCCAGCAGTACCGGCCCGACAGGGGGGACCTACGAGCAGTACTTC	CASSTGPTGGTYEQYF
TRBD1	TRBV7-2	-	TRBJ1-6	13	TGTGCCAGCACACAGGGGTGGAATTCACCCCTCCACTTT	CASTQGWNSPLHF